The 14 T cell receptor beta chains below come from one sample, sequenced in a study of T cells expressing NK-cell markers. Reanalyzing the 5' RACE reads, TCRdb keeps one entry per CDR3 protein, without DNA. In all, the sample yields approximately 170,000 distinct CDR3 sequences. What was sequenced was blood T cells: a sorted CD56 or NKG2C T cell subset, CD4+ or CD8+ T cells, or bulk PBMC T cells (not recorded which). These receptors were taken from a man aged 18-69 years in good health.

The chain is built from TRBV11-2 and TRBJ1-1; TCRdb names TRBD1, which stays unverified in the absence of DNA. CDR1 is SGHAT, CDR2 FQNNGV, per germline. The CDR3 runs 16 residues. CDR3 region: CASRHSTGARDTEAFF.

This chain connects TRBV12-3 or TRBV12-4 to TRBJ2-3; there is no DNA to check the TCRdb D call of TRBD1. The CDR3 has 15 residues. The CDR3 sequence: CASAWGSWGPDTQYF.

The V gene is TRBV6-1, the J gene TRBJ2-5; lacking DNA, the TRBD1 call made by TCRdb goes unchecked. From germline, CDR1 is MNHNS and CDR2 SASEGT. The CDR3 extends over 13 amino acids. The chain's CDR3 is CASSRQGRETQYF.

The rearrangement uses TRBV14 and TRBJ2-7. There are 14 residues in the CDR3. Per germline, CDR1 SGHDN and CDR2 FVKESK. CDR3 loop: CASSQFTRDYEQYF.

The chain employs TRBV7-9 and TRBJ1-5; as DNA is missing, the TRBD1 call by TCRdb cannot be tested. Germline CDR1 reads SEHNR; CDR2 reads FQNEAQ (reference sequence). This CDR3 has 16 amino acids. CDR3 sequence reads: CASSPLEGGSNQPQHF. The full variable domain, completed using reference TRBV7-9 and TRBJ1-5, is DTGVSQNPRHKITKRGQNVTFRCDPISEHNRLYWYRQTLGQGPEFLTYFQNEAQLEKSRLLSDRFSAERPKGSFSTLEIQRTEQGDSAMYLCASSPLEGGSNQPQHFGDGTRLSIL.

The chain has TRBV29-1 and TRBJ1-2. The CDR3 length is 13 residues. CDR1 and CDR2 from the germline V gene are SQVTM and ANQGSEA. This CDR3 reads CSVEPVTNYGYTF.

The V and J genes are TRBV5-8 and TRBJ1-1; there is no DNA to check the TCRdb D call of TRBD1. This CDR3 has 15 residues. The germline CDR1 and CDR2 sequences are SGHTS and YDEGEE. The CDR3 reads CASSLAVRVSTEAFF.

The chain joins TRBV3-1 to TRBJ2-2; with no DNA, the TCRdb D assignment of TRBD2 cannot be verified. The CDR3 runs to 16 residues. CDR1 is LGHDT, CDR2 YNNKEL, per germline (reference sequence). CDR3 amino acids: CASSQVLAGATGELFF.

The chain couples TRBV11-2 to TRBJ2-1; TCRdb calls TRBD1, which cannot be checked without DNA. CDR1 and CDR2 (germline): SGHAT, FQNNGV. This CDR3 spans 15 amino acids. The CDR3 loop is CASSLGQTGGNEQFF.

This chain connects TRBV3-1 to TRBJ2-3; TCRdb calls TRBD1, which cannot be checked without DNA. Germline lookup yields CDR1 LGHDT and CDR2 YNNKEL (reference sequence). This CDR3 is 16 amino acids long. This chain's CDR3 is CASSPWRTGPTDTQYF.

J is TRBJ2-7 and V is TRBV27; the D call from TCRdb, TRBD2, cannot be confirmed without DNA. The CDR3 consists of 15 residues. Germline lookup yields CDR1 MNHEY and CDR2 SMNVEV (reference sequence). CDR3 amino acids: CASSPSGLQSYEQYF.

The CDR3 spells CATSSLVAASTDTQYF. The V and J genes are TRBV15 and TRBJ2-3; the D call from TCRdb, TRBD2, cannot be confirmed without DNA. The CDR3 has 16 residues. The germline V gene encodes CDR1 LNHNV and CDR2 YYDKDF (reference sequence).

The chain has TRBV9 and TRBJ2-7; lacking DNA, the TRBD1 call made by TCRdb goes unchecked. The germline gives CDR1 SGDLS, CDR2 YYNGEE. The CDR3 sequence is 15 residues long. This chain's CDR3 is CASSGRTELPYEQYF. The entire variable domain, with the rest obtained from reference TRBV9 and TRBJ2-7, is as follows: DSGVTQTPKHLITATGQRVTLRCSPRSGDLSVYWYQQSLDQGLQFLIQYYNGEERAKGNILERFSAQQFPDLHSELNLSSLELGDSALYFCASSGRTELPYEQYFGPGTRLTVT.

V gene TRBV4-1 combines with J gene TRBJ2-2. CDR3 length equals 15 residues. Germline-derived CDR1 and CDR2 are MGHRA and YSYEKL. The CDR3 sequence: CASSQDGGFPGELFF.